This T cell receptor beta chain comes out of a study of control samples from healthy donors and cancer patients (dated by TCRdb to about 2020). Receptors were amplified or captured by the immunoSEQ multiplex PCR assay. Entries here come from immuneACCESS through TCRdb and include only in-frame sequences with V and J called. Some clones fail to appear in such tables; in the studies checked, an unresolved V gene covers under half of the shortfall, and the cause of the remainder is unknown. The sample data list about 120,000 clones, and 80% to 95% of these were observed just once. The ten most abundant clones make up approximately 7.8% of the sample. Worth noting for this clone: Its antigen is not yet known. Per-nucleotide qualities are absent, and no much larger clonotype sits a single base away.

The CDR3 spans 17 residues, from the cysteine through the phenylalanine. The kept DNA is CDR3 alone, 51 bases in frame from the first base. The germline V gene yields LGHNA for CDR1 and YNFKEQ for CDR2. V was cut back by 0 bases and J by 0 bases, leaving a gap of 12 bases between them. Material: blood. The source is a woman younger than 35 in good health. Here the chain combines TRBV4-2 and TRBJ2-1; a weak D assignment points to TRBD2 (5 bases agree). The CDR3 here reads CASSQDPGITSYNEQFF. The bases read TGTGCCAGCAGCCAAGATCCGGGGATTACCTCCTACAATGAGCAGTTCTTC.